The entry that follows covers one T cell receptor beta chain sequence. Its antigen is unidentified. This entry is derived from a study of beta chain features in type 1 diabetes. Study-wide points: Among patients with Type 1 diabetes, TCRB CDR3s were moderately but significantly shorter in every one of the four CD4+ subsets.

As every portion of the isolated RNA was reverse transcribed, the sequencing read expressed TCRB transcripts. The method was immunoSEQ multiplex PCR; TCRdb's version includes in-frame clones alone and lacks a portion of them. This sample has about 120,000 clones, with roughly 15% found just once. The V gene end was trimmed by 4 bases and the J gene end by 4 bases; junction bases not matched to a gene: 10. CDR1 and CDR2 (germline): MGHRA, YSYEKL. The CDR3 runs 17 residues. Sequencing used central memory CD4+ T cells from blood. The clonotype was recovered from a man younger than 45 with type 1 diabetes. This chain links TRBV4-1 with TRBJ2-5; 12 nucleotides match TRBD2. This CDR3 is CASSRETSGGPGETQYF. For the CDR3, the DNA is TGCGCCAGCAGCCGGGAAACTAGCGGGGGGCCCGGAGAGACCCAGTACTTC.